The present T cell receptor beta chain was sequenced within a study of neurological immune-mediated disorders. This clonotype counts as medium-sized. 2 million PBMCs stored at -80 C were the source of the unsorted libraries. The cDNA was produced through 5'RACE with 10-nucleotide random UMIs. TCRdb analysed the 5' RACE reads with MiXCR anew, one entry per CDR3 protein. Of fewer than 20,000 distinct CDR3 sequences listed, 27% are singletons. CDR3 size: 12 residues. Germline lookup yields CDR1 MGHDK and CDR2 SYGVNS. V was cut by 6 bases and J by 3 bases, with 8 bases left in between. Sequencing was carried out using PBMCs. The source is a man aged 50-59 years with HTLV-1-associated myelopathy (HAM/TSP). This chain uses TRBV25-1 with TRBJ1-2; D is perhaps TRBD1 (5 bases). CDR3 bases: TGTGCCAGCAGCCGGGACTACTATGGCTACACCTTC. Its translation is CASSRDYYGYTF.